This TCR beta chain was observed in a study of T cell repertoires in aging, cancer and after chemotherapy. Study as a whole: Paired samples before and after chemotherapy came from glioblastoma patients receiving temozolomide-based therapy. The whole study produced a dataset of around 8.4 million TCR reads.

Turning to this clonotype: What it binds is unknown.

Peripheral blood genomic DNA, not sorted cells or RNA, was the template. This CDR3 is 14 amino acids long. The germline V gene encodes CDR1 DFQATT and CDR2 SNEGSKA (reference sequence). Trimming at V came to 0 bases and at J to 1 base, leaving 3 bases not matched to a gene. Rearranged V-D-J TRB sequences were amplified with a mixed TRB-A/B primer pool. Each CDR3 protein is one row after TCRdb ran MiXCR on the multiplex PCR reads. The repertoire consists of roughly 4,600 distinct CDR3 sequences, with under 70% occurring once and the leading ten covering roughly 7.9%. Study-level findings and limits: Compared with age-matched healthy donors, untreated hematological or solid cancer patients showed higher blood TCR clonality.

This receptor was obtained from a human donor with a solid tumor. V usage is TRBV20-1 and J usage is TRBJ2-7; 7 nucleotides align to TRBD2. Sequenced input: blood. CDR3 DNA: TGCAGTGCTAGAGATCGAGCGGGGTCCTACGAGCAGTACTTC. The encoded protein is CSARDRAGSYEQYF.